This TCR beta chain originates from a study of human T cells and chemical hapten exposure. About the research overall: Patch tests of 0.01% DPC on the upper back were read at 6 days. There were per-sample TCR yield variations, arising mainly from small pooled library volume differences. Notes on the study in general: Expanded TCRs clustered into significantly more large CDR3 similarity groups than controls, the analysis revealed.

A remark on this clonotype: Its antigen is not identified.

This CDR3 has 14 residues. Trimming took off 5 bases at V and 8 bases at J, with 17 bases between the two ends. Per germline, CDR1 SGHTA and CDR2 FQGNSA. Time point of the sample: patch test 2, 6 weeks after DPC sensitization. Stated treatment: therapeutic diphenylcyclopropenone sensitization with weekly scalp DPC. In the authors' methods: Ranging from about 20,000 to 700,000, TCR counts per sample had a median value of around 91,000. TCRdb independently ran MiXCR on the RACE reads; one entry per CDR3 protein. It is TCRdb's table, rather than the study itself, that gives the V and J calls and clone size. The sample shows some 350,000 distinct CDR3 sequences, about 6% of them seen only once.

The TCR comes from a woman aged 18-30 years with alopecia areata. Some clones in this sample may be carry-over from other donors' samples. The material sequenced was whole blood, taken in connection with sensitization to the hapten diphenylcyclopropenone (DPC). The genes are TRBV7-2 and TRBJ2-3; tentatively, D is TRBD2 (6 bases). CDR3: CASSPGTPWFTQYF. The CDR3 DNA is TGTGCCAGCAGCCCCGGGACTCCGTGGTTTACGCAGTATTTT.